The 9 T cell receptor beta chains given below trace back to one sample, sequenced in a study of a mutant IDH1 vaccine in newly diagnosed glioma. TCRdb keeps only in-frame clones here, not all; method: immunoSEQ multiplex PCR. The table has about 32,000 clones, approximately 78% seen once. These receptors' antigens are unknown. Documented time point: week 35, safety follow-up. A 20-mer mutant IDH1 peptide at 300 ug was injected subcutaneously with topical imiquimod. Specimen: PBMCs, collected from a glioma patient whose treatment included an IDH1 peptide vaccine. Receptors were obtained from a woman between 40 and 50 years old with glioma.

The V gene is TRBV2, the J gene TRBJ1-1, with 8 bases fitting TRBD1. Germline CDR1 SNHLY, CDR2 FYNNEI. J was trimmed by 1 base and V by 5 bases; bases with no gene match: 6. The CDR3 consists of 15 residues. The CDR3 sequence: CASSFDRGPNTEAFF. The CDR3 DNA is TGTGCCAGCAGTTTCGACAGGGGCCCGAACACTGAAGCTTTCTTT.

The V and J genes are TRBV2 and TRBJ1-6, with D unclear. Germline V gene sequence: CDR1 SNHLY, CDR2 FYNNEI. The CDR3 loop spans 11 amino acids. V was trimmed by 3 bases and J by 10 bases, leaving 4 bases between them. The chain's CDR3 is CASSDRSPLHF. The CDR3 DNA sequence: TGTGCCAGCAGTGACCGGTCACCCCTCCACTTT.

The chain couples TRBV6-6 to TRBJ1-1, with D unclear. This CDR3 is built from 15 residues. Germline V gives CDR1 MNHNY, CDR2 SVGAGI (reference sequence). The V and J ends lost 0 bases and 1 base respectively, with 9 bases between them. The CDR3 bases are TGTGCCAGCAGTTACTCTAGCGGGGAGAACACTGAAGCTTTCTTT. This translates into CASSYSSGENTEAFF.

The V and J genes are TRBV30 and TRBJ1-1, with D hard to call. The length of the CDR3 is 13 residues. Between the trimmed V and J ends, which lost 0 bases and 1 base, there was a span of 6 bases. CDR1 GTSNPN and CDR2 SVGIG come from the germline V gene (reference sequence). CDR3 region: CAWSVGANTEAFF. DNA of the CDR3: TGTGCCTGGAGTGTTGGAGCGAACACTGAAGCTTTCTTT.

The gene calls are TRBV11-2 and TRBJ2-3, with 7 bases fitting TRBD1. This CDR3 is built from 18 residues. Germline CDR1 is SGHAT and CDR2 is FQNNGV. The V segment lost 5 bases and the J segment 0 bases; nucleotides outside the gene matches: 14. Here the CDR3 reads CASSPDRLRGTSTDTQYF. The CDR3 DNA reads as TGTGCCAGCAGCCCGGACAGGTTAAGGGGAACTAGCACAGATACGCAGTATTTT.

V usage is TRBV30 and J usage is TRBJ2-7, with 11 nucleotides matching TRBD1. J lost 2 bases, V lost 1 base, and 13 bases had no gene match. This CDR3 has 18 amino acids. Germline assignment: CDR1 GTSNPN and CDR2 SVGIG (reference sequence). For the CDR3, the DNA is TGTGCCTGGAGTGCTGCAGGACAGGGGGCCCTCTTTCCCTACGAGCAGTACTTC. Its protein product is CAWSAAGQGALFPYEQYF.

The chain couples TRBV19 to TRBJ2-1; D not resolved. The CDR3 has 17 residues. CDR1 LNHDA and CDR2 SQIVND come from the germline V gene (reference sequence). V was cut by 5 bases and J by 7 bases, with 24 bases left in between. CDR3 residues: CASSSSLPEAMYNEQFF. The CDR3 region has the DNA TGTGCCAGTAGTTCCTCCCTCCCTGAAGCAATGTATAATGAGCAGTTCTTC.

The DNA for the CDR3 is TGTGCCTGGAGTGTACACACAGGGCGCGCCCCTTATGGCTACACCTTC. It codes for CAWSVHTGRAPYGYTF. The rearrangement joins TRBV30 to TRBJ1-2; D is perhaps TRBD1 (6 bases). The CDR3 loop spans 16 amino acids. Trimming stripped 0 bases from V and 5 bases from J, with 19 bases between. Looked up from germline, CDR1 is GTSNPN and CDR2 is SVGIG (reference sequence).

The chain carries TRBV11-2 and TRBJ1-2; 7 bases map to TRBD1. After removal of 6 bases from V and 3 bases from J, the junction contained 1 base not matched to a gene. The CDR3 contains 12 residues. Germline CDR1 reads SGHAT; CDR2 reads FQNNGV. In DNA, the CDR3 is TGTGCCAGCAGTCAGGGGGACTATGGCTACACCTTC. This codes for CASSQGDYGYTF.